This T cell receptor (beta chain) appears in the sequencing data of a study of CD8+ T cells in alopecia areata. The wider study: A regimen of oral tofacitinib, 5 to 10 mg twice daily, was given to treated patients.

Germline CDR1 DFQATT, CDR2 SNEGSKA (reference sequence). The CDR3 has 10 residues. Sequencing used cDNA as its template, made by extracting RNA and reverse transcribing it. Sequenced by immunoSEQ multiplex PCR; TCRdb stores in-frame clones only, minus some. The table includes 140,000 to 150,000 clones, around 50% detected once. Researchers took lesional scalp punch biopsies and peripheral blood from people who were alopecia areata patients. The input for sequencing was CD4+ T cells sorted from blood, taken at week 0. This receptor was identified in a human donor with alopecia areata. The chain links TRBV20-1 to TRBJ2-3; either TRBD1 or TRBD2 may supply D (5 bases each). Here the CDR3 DNA reads TGCAAGACCGGGGCCGATACGCAGTATTTT. Translated, it gives CKTGADTQYF.